The 28 T cell receptor beta chains listed next were all sequenced from one sample in a study of cytomegalovirus exposure and HLA in healthy donors. Both 60 Vbeta primers and 13 Jbeta primers went into the PCR. Produced via immunoSEQ multiplex PCR; TCRdb's table is partial and in-frame only. The profile shows about 68,000 clones, over 75% of them singletons. The source material was PBMCs. The receptors here all came from a human donor in good health.

DNA for the CDR3: TGTGCCAGCATCCCGGACAGGGATCCGGGAAAACTGTTTTTT. It codes for CASIPDRDPGKLFF. V usage is TRBV7-9 and J usage is TRBJ1-4, with 8 bases fitting TRBD1. The CDR3 is 14 residues long. CDR1 SEHNR and CDR2 FQNEAQ come from the germline V gene (reference sequence). After removal of 7 bases from V and 10 bases from J, the junction contained 11 bases not matched to a gene. The full variable domain, rest sourced from reference TRBV7-9 and TRBJ1-4, is DTGVSQNPRHKITKRGQNVTFRCDPISEHNRLYWYRQTLGQGPEFLTYFQNEAQLEKSRLLSDRFSAERPKGSFSTLEIQRTEQGDSAMYLCASIPDRDPGKLFFGSGTQLSVL.

The rearrangement joins TRBV5-8 to TRBJ1-1; D gene ambiguous. The CDR3 extends over 12 amino acids. The germline V gene encodes CDR1 SGHTS and CDR2 YDEGEE. V lost 7 bases to trimming and J lost 4 bases, with 11 bases between them. CDR3 coding DNA: TGTGCCAGCTCGCGGGGTATCACTGAAGCTTTCTTT. Its protein is CASSRGITEAFF. The full variable domain, with the rest looked up from reference TRBV5-8 and TRBJ1-1, is EAGVTQSPTHLIKTRGQQATLRCSPISGHTSVYWYQQALGLGLQFLLWYDEGEERNRGNFPPRFSGRQFPNYSSELNVNALELEDSALYLCASSRGITEAFFGQGTRLTVV.

CDR3 protein: CASSLYSREAEAFF. The CDR3 DNA reads as TGTGCCAGCAGCTTATACTCTCGGGAGGCTGAAGCTTTCTTT. The J gene is TRBJ1-1, the V gene TRBV7-2; the D is unclear. Germline-derived CDR1 and CDR2 are SGHTA and FQGNSA. Deletions cut 2 bases from V and 6 bases from J, with 13 bases between. This CDR3 contains 14 residues.

This sequence joins TRBV18 and TRBJ1-1; 8 bases are shared with TRBD1. Germline V gives CDR1 KGHSH, CDR2 LQKENI. The CDR3 runs to 14 residues. The V segment lost 5 bases and the J segment 1 base; nucleotides outside the gene matches: 3. In DNA form, the CDR3 reads TGTGCCAGCTCAGGACAGGGATCGAACACTGAAGCTTTCTTT. It translates to CASSGQGSNTEAFF.

The CDR3 sequence is CASNDFYEQYF. The CDR3 region has the DNA TGTGCCAGCAATGACTTCTACGAGCAGTACTTC. This chain joins TRBV2 and TRBJ2-7, with D uncertain. The V gene's germline CDR1 is SNHLY and CDR2 FYNNEI. Between the trimmed V and J ends, which lost 7 bases and 3 bases, there was a span of 7 bases. This CDR3 has 11 residues.

This sequence joins TRBV14 and TRBJ2-3; 8 bases map to TRBD2. The CDR3 contains 15 residues. Germline loops: CDR1 SGHDN, CDR2 FVKESK. The V segment lost 4 bases and the J segment 2 bases; nucleotides outside the gene matches: 5. In nucleotides, the CDR3 is TGTGCCAGCAGCCCCCTGGGACTAGACACAGATACGCAGTATTTT. This gives the protein CASSPLGLDTDTQYF.

This sequence joins TRBV18 and TRBJ1-6; D possibly corresponds to TRBD1 (6 bases). Trimming shortened V by 8 bases and J by 7 bases, and 18 bases separated the two germline ends. The CDR3 has 15 residues. CDR1 is KGHSH and CDR2 is LQKENI in the germline V gene. In nucleotides, the CDR3 is TGTGCCAGCGCTACGGGGGGCGCGGGGAATTCACCCCTCCACTTT. Translating gives CASATGGAGNSPLHF.

This clone was counted once. This chain joins TRBV11-3 and TRBJ2-1; D possibly corresponds to TRBD2 (6 bases). The CDR3 consists of 15 residues. The V and J ends lost 4 bases and 7 bases respectively, with 17 bases between them. Looked up from germline, CDR1 is SGHNT and CDR2 is YENEEA. This CDR3 reads CASSSGSPGRNEQFF. The CDR3 bases are TGTGCCAGCAGCTCGGGGAGCCCTGGGAGGAATGAGCAGTTCTTC.

J is TRBJ1-1 and V is TRBV19; D perhaps matches TRBD1 (5 bases). V dropped 5 bases and J dropped 1 base, with 11 bases sitting between them. The CDR3 consists of 14 residues. Germline CDR1 is LNHDA and CDR2 is SQIVND (reference sequence). CDR3 in amino acids: CASSLQGGNTEAFF. CDR3 bases: TGTGCCAGTAGTCTTCAGGGAGGGAACACTGAAGCTTTCTTT.

The chain joins TRBV18 to TRBJ2-3; 9 positions agree with TRBD2. V lost 5 bases, J lost 4 bases, and 10 bases stayed unmatched. This CDR3 region has 16 residues. CDR1 and CDR2 (germline): KGHSH, LQKENI. In DNA form, the CDR3 reads TGTGCCAGCTCAGCCATCTCTAGCGGGGCTTCAGATACGCAGTATTTT. Translated, it gives CASSAISSGASDTQYF. The full variable domain, with the rest looked up from reference TRBV18 and TRBJ2-3, is NAGVMQNPRHLVRRRGQEARLRCSPMKGHSHVYWYRQLPEEGLKFMVYLQKENIIDESGMPKERFSAEFPKEGPSILRIQQVVRGDSAAYFCASSAISSGASDTQYFGPGTRLTVL.

This clone was observed a handful of times. This chain connects TRBV19 to TRBJ2-5; D remains ambiguous. The CDR3 sequence is 13 residues long. V lost 6 bases, J lost 1 base, and 9 bases lay in between. The germline V gene encodes CDR1 LNHDA and CDR2 SQIVND (reference sequence). CDR3 sequence reads: CASRGQVQETQYF. In DNA, the CDR3 is TGTGCCAGTAGAGGCCAGGTCCAAGAGACCCAGTACTTC.

The chain combines TRBV9 with TRBJ2-2, with D unresolved. Between the trimmed V and J ends, which lost 3 bases and 0 bases, there was a span of 9 bases. The CDR3 covers 15 residues. Per germline, CDR1 SGDLS and CDR2 YYNGEE. CDR3 protein: CASSARVANTGELFF. The DNA for the CDR3 is TGTGCCAGCAGCGCGAGAGTCGCGAACACCGGGGAGCTGTTTTTT.

The genes are TRBV5-1 and TRBJ1-2; 11 nucleotides line up with TRBD1. Germline V gene sequence: CDR1 SGHRS, CDR2 YFSETQ. CDR3 length equals 13 residues. Losses at the gene ends were 4 bases for V and 10 bases for J; bases not matched to a gene: 6. CDR3 DNA sequence: TGCGCCAGCAGCATCGGGACAGGGGGTACCTACACCTTC. Its protein is CASSIGTGGTYTF. The variable domain in full, completed from reference TRBV5-1 and TRBJ1-2, reads KAGVTQTPRYLIKTRGQQVTLSCSPISGHRSVSWYQQTPGQGLQFLFEYFSETQRNKGNFPGRFSGRQFSNSRSEMNVSTLELGDSALYLCASSIGTGGTYTFGSGTRLTVV.

On this clone: The junction differs from germline at one of its ends, possibly a read error. The genes are TRBV27 and TRBJ1-4; D remains unclear. The CDR3 spans 13 residues. Germline CDR1 reads MNHEY; CDR2 reads SMNVEV (reference sequence). The CDR3 sequence: CASSLQFWRKTVF. The CDR3 DNA is TGTGCCAGCAGTTTACAGTTTTGGAGAAAAACTGTTTTT.

The chain links TRBV10-1 to TRBJ1-6, with D possibly matching TRBD1 (6 bases). The CDR3 loop spans 17 amino acids. From germline, CDR1 is WNHNN and CDR2 SYGVQD (reference sequence). Trimming took 8 bases from V and 9 from J, leaving 26 bases between them. CDR3 protein: CASVPTGLLRIGSPLHF. The CDR3 DNA sequence: TGCGCCAGCGTCCCTACAGGGTTACTTAGGATAGGTTCACCCCTCCACTTT.

The V call is TRBV19, the J call TRBJ2-5, with D tentatively TRBD1 (6 bases). V lost 6 bases and J lost 1, with 15 bases in between. CDR3 length: 15 amino acids. CDR1 is LNHDA, CDR2 SQIVND, per germline (reference sequence). The CDR3 loop is CASRVRDTGQETQYF. CDR3 sequence (DNA): TGTGCCAGTAGGGTTCGGGACACCGGCCAAGAGACCCAGTACTTC.

The chain uses TRBV5-5 and TRBJ1-2; 9 bases agree with TRBD1. Per germline, CDR1 SGHKS and CDR2 YYEKEE (reference sequence). The CDR3 has 14 amino acids. Losses at the gene ends were 4 bases for V and 3 bases for J; bases not matched to a gene: 4. The CDR3 loop is CASSPQGADYGYTF. The CDR3 DNA reads TGTGCCAGCAGCCCACAGGGGGCTGACTATGGCTACACCTTC.

The CDR3 protein is CASMKRTVNTGELFF. The CDR3 DNA reads TGTGCCAGCATGAAGAGGACAGTGAACACCGGGGAGCTGTTTTTT. The V and J genes are TRBV27 and TRBJ2-2; D perhaps matches TRBD1 (6 bases). Germline CDR1 reads MNHEY; CDR2 reads SMNVEV (reference sequence). V lost 7 bases to trimming and J lost 1 base, with 13 bases between them. The CDR3 totals 15 residues.

V gene TRBV5-4 combines with J gene TRBJ2-3, with 13 bases identical to TRBD2. In germline, CDR1 is SGHNT, CDR2 YYREEE (reference sequence). The CDR3 loop spans 15 amino acids. V dropped 3 bases and J dropped 7; count of bases not matched to a gene: 5. The chain's CDR3 is CASSSLAGGRHTQYF. The CDR3 DNA sequence: TGTGCCAGCAGCTCACTAGCGGGGGGGCGTCATACGCAGTATTTT.

V gene TRBV6-5 combines with J gene TRBJ1-1, with a tentative D call TRBD1 (5 bases). Trimming took off 6 bases at V and 5 bases at J, with 13 bases between the two ends. The CDR3 is made up of 13 amino acids. Germline CDR1 and CDR2: MNHEY and SVGAGI. The DNA for the CDR3 is TGTGCCAGCAGATTTCAGGGATGGACTGAAGCTTTCTTT. It yields the protein CASRFQGWTEAFF.

CDR3 nucleotide sequence: TGTGCCAGCAGCCGGGCCGTGGCGGGGGGCACTGAAGCTTTCTTT. It codes for CASSRAVAGGTEAFF. The rearrangement joins TRBV14 to TRBJ1-1, with a weak D call TRBD1 (5 bases). The length of the CDR3 is 15 residues. Between the trimmed V and J ends, which lost 4 bases and 4 bases, there was a span of 16 bases. In germline, CDR1 is SGHDN, CDR2 FVKESK. Variable domain in full (rest from reference TRBV14 and TRBJ1-1): EAGVTQFPSHSVIEKGQTVTLRCDPISGHDNLYWYRRVMGKEIKFLLHFVKESKQDESGMPNNRFLAERTGGTYSTLKVQPAELEDSGVYFCASSRAVAGGTEAFFGQGTRLTVV.

This clone turned up a few times. The J gene is TRBJ2-2, the V gene TRBV28, with a possible D match to TRBD1 (5 bases). V was trimmed by 3 bases and J by 4 bases, leaving 15 bases between them. From germline, CDR1 is MDHEN and CDR2 SYDVKM. CDR3 length equals 16 residues. DNA of the CDR3: TGTGCCAGCAGTTTGCCCGGCAGGGTGCCCACCGGGGAGCTGTTTTTT. Encoded protein: CASSLPGRVPTGELFF.

The chain links TRBV10-3 to TRBJ1-2; D unresolved. The CDR3 length is 12 residues. Germline values: CDR1 ENHRY, CDR2 SYGVKD. V shed 7 bases and J shed 6 bases, with 12 bases lying between them. In DNA form, the CDR3 reads TGTGCCATCACTGGACTAGAGGATGGCTACACCTTC. Translating it yields CAITGLEDGYTF.

A remark on this clone: One end of the junction does not line up with germline, which may come from a read error. V and J are TRBV5-1 and TRBJ1-2; TRBD1 agrees at 8 bases. The germline V gene has CDR1 SGHRS and CDR2 YFSETQ. The CDR3 has 14 amino acids. For the CDR3, the DNA is TGCGCCAGCAGTGAACCGGGACAGGCTGGTGGCTACCCCTTC. Protein product: CASSEPGQAGGYPF.

The V gene is TRBV19, the J gene TRBJ1-1; TRBD1 matches 10 bases. The trim removed 11 bases at V and 5 bases at J, leaving 5 bases unmatched. Germline CDR1 LNHDA, CDR2 SQIVND (reference sequence). This CDR3 region has 12 residues. The CDR3 DNA is TGTGCCGTTCGACAGGGGGCGACTGAAGCTTTCTTT. Its translation is CAVRQGATEAFF.

V and J are TRBV30 and TRBJ2-5; D gene unclear. Germline V gives CDR1 GTSNPN, CDR2 SVGIG (reference sequence). Trimming took 0 bases from V and 4 from J, leaving 6 bases between them. The CDR3 loop spans 12 amino acids. Here the CDR3 reads CAWSVTGETQYF. The CDR3 DNA reads TGTGCCTGGAGTGTAACGGGAGAGACCCAGTACTTC.

The gene calls are TRBV7-8 and TRBJ2-3; D ambiguous. Germline loops: CDR1 SGHVS, CDR2 FQNEAQ. V shed 5 bases and J shed 5 bases, with 8 bases lying between them. The CDR3 is made up of 12 amino acids. The CDR3 protein is CASSRMRDTQYF. In nucleotides, the CDR3 is TGTGCCAGCAGCCGTATGCGAGATACGCAGTATTTT.

The gene calls are TRBV13 and TRBJ2-3; D gene unclear. Germline V CDR1 and CDR2: PRHDT, FYEKMQ (reference sequence). The V and J ends lost 0 bases and 4 bases respectively, with 8 bases between them. This CDR3 has 14 residues. The CDR3 nucleotides are TGTGCCAGCAGCTTAGGCCCTATCTCAGATACGCAGTATTTT. This sequence encodes CASSLGPISDTQYF.